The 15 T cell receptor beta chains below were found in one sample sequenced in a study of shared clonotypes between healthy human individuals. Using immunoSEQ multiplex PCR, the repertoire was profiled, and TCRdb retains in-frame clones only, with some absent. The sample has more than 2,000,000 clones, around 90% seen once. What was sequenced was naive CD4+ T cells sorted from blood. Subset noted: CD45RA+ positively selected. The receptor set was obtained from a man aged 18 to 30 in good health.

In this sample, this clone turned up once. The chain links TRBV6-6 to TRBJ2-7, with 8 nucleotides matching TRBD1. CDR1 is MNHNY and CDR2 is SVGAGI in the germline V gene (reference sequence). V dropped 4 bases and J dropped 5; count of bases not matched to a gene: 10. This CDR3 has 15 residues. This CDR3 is CASSSPGQGHDEQYF. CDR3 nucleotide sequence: TGTGCCAGCAGTTCTCCCGGACAGGGTCACGACGAGCAGTACTTC.

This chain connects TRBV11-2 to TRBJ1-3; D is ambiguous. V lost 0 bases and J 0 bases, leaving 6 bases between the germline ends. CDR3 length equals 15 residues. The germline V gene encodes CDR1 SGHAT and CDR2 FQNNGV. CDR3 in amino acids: CASSLEAGSGNTIYF. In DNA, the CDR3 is TGTGCCAGCAGCTTAGAGGCCGGCTCTGGAAACACCATATATTTT.

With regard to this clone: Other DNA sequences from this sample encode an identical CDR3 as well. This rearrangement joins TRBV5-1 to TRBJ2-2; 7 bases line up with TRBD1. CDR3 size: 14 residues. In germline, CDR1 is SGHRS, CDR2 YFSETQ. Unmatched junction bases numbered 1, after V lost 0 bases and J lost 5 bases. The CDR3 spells CASSLDRGTGELFF. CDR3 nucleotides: TGCGCCAGCAGCTTGGACAGGGGAACCGGGGAGCTGTTTTTT.

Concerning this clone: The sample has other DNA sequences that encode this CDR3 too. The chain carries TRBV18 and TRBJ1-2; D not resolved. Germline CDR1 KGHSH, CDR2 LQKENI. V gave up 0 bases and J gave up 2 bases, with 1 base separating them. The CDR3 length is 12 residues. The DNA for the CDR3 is TGTGCCAGCTCACCACCGAACTATGGCTACACCTTC. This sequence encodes CASSPPNYGYTF.

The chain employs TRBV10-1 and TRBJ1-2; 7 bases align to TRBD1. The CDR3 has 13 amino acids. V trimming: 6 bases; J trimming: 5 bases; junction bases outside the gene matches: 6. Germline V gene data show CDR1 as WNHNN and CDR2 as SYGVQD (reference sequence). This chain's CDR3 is CASSPGQPYGYTF. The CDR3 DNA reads TGCGCCAGCAGCCCGGGACAGCCTTATGGCTACACCTTC.

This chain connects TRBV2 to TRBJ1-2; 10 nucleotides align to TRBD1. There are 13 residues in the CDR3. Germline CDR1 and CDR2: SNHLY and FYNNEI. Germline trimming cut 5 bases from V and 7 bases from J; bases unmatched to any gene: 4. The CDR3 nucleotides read TGTGCCAGCAGTTTGACAGGGGGCTCTGGCTACACCTTC. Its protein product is CASSLTGGSGYTF.

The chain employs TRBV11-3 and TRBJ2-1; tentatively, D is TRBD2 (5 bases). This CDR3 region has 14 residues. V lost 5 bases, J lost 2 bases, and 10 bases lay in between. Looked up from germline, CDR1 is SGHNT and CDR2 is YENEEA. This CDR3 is CASSLGLTYNEQFF. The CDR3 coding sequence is TGTGCCAGCAGCCTTGGACTTACCTACAATGAGCAGTTCTTC.

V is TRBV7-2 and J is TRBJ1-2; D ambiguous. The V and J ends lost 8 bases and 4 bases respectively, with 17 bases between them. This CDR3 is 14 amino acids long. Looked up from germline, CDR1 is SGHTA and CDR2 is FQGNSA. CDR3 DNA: TGTGCCAGCGCTCCGGGAGGGTTTGGCTATGGCTACACCTTC. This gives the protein CASAPGGFGYGYTF.

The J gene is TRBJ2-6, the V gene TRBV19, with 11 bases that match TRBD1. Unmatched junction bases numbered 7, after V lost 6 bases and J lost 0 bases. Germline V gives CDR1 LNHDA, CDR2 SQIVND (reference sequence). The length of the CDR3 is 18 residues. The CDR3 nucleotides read TGTGCCAGTAGATTCCGGGACAGGGGGAACTCTGGGGCCAACGTCCTGACTTTC. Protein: CASRFRDRGNSGANVLTF.

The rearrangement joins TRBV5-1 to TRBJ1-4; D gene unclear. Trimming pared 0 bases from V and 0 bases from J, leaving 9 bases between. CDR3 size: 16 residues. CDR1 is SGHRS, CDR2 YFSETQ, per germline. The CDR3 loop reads CASSLAASATNEKLFF. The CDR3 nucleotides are TGCGCCAGCAGCTTGGCCGCGTCGGCAACTAATGAAAAACTGTTTTTT.

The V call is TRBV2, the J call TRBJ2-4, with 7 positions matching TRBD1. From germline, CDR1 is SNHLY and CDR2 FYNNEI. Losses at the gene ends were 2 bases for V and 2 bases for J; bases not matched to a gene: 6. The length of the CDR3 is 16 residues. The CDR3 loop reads CASSERGGESKNIQYF. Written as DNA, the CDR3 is TGTGCCAGCAGTGAAAGAGGGGGCGAGTCCAAAAACATTCAGTACTTC. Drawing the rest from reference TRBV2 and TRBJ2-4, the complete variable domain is EPEVTQTPSHQVTQMGQEVILRCVPISNHLYFYWYRQILGQKVEFLVSFYNNEISEKSEIFDDQFSVERPDGSNFTLKIRSTKLEDSAMYFCASSERGGESKNIQYFGAGTRLSVL.

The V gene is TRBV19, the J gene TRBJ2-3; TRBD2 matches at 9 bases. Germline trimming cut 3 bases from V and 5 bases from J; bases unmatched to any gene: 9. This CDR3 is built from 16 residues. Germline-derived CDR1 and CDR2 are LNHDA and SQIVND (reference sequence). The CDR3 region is CASSMEAGGLEDTQYF. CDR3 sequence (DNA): TGTGCCAGTAGTATGGAAGCGGGGGGTTTAGAAGATACGCAGTATTTT. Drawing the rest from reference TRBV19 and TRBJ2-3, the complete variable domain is DGGITQSPKYLFRKEGQNVTLSCEQNLNHDAMYWYRQDPGQGLRLIYYSQIVNDFQKGDIAEGYSVSREKKESFPLTVTSAQKNPTAFYLCASSMEAGGLEDTQYFGPGTRLTVL.

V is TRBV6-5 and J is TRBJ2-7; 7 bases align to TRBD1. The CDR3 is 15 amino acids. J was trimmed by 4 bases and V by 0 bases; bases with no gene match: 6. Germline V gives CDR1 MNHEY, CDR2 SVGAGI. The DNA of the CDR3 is TGTGCCAGCAGTTACTCTCAGGACAGGACGTACGAGCAGTACTTC. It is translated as CASSYSQDRTYEQYF.

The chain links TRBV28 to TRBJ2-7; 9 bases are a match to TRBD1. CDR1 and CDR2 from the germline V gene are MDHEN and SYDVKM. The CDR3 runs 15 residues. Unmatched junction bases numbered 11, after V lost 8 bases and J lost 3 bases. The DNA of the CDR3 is TGTGCCAGCCGGAAATACCAGGGACAGGGCTACGAGCAGTACTTC. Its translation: CASRKYQGQGYEQYF.

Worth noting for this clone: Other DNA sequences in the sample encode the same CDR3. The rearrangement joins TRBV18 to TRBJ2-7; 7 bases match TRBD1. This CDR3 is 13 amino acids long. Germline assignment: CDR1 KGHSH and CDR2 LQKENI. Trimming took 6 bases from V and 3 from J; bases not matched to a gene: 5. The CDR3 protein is CASSPGQYYEQYF. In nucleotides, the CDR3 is TGTGCCAGCTCCCCGGGACAGTACTACGAGCAGTACTTC.